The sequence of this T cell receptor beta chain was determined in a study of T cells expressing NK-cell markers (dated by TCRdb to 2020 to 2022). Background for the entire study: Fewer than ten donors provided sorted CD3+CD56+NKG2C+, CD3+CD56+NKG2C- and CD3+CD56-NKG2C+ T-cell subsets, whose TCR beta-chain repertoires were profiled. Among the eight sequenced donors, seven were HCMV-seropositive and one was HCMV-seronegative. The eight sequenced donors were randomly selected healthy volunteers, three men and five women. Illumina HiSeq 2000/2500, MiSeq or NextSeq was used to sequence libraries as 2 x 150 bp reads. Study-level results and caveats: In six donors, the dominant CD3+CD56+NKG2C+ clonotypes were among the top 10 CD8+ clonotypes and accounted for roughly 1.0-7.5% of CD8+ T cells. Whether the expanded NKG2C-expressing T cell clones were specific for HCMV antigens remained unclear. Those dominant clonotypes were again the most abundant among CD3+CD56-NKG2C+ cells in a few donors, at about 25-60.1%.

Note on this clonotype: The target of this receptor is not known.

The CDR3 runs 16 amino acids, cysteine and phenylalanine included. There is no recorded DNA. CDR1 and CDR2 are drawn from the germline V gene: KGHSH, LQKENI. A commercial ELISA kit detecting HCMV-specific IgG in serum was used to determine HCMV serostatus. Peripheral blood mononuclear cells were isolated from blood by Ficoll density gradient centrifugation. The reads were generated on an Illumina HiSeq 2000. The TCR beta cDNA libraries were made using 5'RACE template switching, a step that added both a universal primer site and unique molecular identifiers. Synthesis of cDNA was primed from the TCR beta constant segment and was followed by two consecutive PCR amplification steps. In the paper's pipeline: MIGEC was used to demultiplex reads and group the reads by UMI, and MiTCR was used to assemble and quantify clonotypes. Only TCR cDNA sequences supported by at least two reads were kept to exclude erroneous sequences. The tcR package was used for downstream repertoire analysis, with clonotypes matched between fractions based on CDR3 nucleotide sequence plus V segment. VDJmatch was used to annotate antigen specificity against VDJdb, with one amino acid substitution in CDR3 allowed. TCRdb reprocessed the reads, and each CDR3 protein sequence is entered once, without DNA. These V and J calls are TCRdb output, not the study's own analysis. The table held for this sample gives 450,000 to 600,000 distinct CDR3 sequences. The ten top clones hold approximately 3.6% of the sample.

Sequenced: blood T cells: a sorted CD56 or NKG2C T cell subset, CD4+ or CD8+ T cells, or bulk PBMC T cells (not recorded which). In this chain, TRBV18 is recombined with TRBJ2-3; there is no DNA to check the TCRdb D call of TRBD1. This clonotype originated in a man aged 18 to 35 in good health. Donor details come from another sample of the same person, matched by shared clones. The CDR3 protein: CASSPKDREWTDTQYF.